The TCR beta chain under discussion was sequenced for a study of cytomegalovirus exposure and HLA in healthy donors. Overall study results and limits: Beyond CMV serostatus, there was no information to go on about immune exposure. TCR beta sequences numbering under 20,000 were associated with HLA alleles at 0.05 false discovery rate in a later analysis.

60 Vbeta and 13 Jbeta primers were used in PCR. Repertoires were generated with immunoSEQ multiplex PCR, while TCRdb's copy carries only in-frame clones and drops some. In all, the sample yields about 41,000 clones. To note about this clone: The antigen is unknown.

Trimming took 4 bases from V and 10 from J; bases not matched to a gene: 9. The germline CDR1 and CDR2 sequences are MGHDK and SYGVNS. CDR3 length: 14 amino acids. This TCR came from a man between 25 and 39 years old in good health and CMV-seronegative. Specimen: PBMCs. The rearrangement uses TRBV25-1 and TRBJ2-1; 8 bases agree with TRBD2. In nucleotides, the CDR3 is TGTGCCAGCAGTGGTACTAGCGGAGCAAGGGAGCAGTTCTTC. Translation: CASSGTSGAREQFF. Full variable domain (remainder filled in from reference TRBV25-1 and TRBJ2-1): EADIYQTPRYLVIGTGKKITLECSQTMGHDKMYWYQQDPGMELHLIHYSYGVNSTEKGDLSSESTVSRIRTEHFPLTLESARPSHTSQYLCASSGTSGAREQFFGPGTRLTVL.